Following are 15 T cell receptor beta chains from one sample sequenced in a study of ipilimumab plus nivolumab after autologous stem cell transplantation. Sequencing used immunoSEQ multiplex PCR; TCRdb keeps in-frame clones, though not all of them. This sample has roughly 43,000 clones, with around nine tenths found just once. This material consisted of PBMCs, taken in a trial of ipilimumab plus nivolumab as post-transplant consolidation. All receptors come from a male donor with multiple myeloma.

In this sample, this clone turned up once. This chain links TRBV19 with TRBJ1-3, with 8 bases lining up with TRBD1. J lost 2 bases, V lost 6 bases, and 9 bases had no gene match. This CDR3 is 16 amino acids long. CDR1 is LNHDA, CDR2 SQIVND, per germline (reference sequence). CDR3: CASRAGQGMPGNTIYF. The DNA of the CDR3 is TGTGCCAGTAGGGCTGGACAGGGTATGCCTGGAAACACCATATATTTT.

This chain uses TRBV7-3 with TRBJ2-1; a possible D gene is TRBD1 (6 bases). Germline CDR1 and CDR2: SGHTA and FQGTGA. The CDR3 is 14 amino acids. V was clipped by 4 bases and J by 7 bases, with 14 bases between them. The CDR3 sequence: CASSSGQSLNEQFF. CDR3 nucleotide sequence: TGTGCCAGCAGCTCCGGACAGAGTCTTAATGAGCAGTTCTTC.

This clone appeared a single time. The chain is built from TRBV4-2 and TRBJ1-4; D might be TRBD1 (5 bases). The CDR3 length is 16 residues. In germline, CDR1 is LGHNA, CDR2 YNFKEQ. V lost 4 bases to trimming and J lost 8 bases, with 20 bases between them. The CDR3 coding sequence is TGTGCCAGCAGCCTCAGAGGGACTCCAAAGAGGGAAAAACTGTTTTTT. Amino acid sequence: CASSLRGTPKREKLFF.

J is TRBJ2-5 and V is TRBV4-3; TRBD2 aligns across 8 bases. CDR3 size: 13 residues. J gave up 9 bases and V 4 bases, and 7 bases lay outside the gene matches. Germline V gene lookup returns CDR1 LGHNA and CDR2 YSLEER. The CDR3 spells CASSRGTGGPQYF. CDR3 in DNA: TGCGCCAGCAGCCGCGGCACGGGGGGGCCCCAGTACTTC.

This chain uses TRBV5-4 with TRBJ2-3; no reliable D call. Germline V gene sequence: CDR1 SGHNT, CDR2 YYREEE (reference sequence). The CDR3 runs 14 residues. V was pared by 5 bases and J by 1 base, with 11 bases between. Here the CDR3 DNA reads TGTGCCAGCAGTCCAGGTGGCGGCACAGATACGCAGTATTTT. It yields the protein CASSPGGGTDTQYF.

This chain uses TRBV10-3 with TRBJ1-3; D unclear. V lost 4 bases and J lost 4, with 11 bases in between. This CDR3 spans 14 amino acids. Per the germline V gene, CDR1 is ENHRY and CDR2 is SYGVKD. The CDR3 sequence: CAISGQSTGNTIYF. DNA of the CDR3: TGTGCCATCAGTGGTCAGAGCACAGGAAACACCATATATTTT.

The genes are TRBV10-3 and TRBJ2-2, with a weak D call TRBD2 (5 bases). There are 17 residues in the CDR3. Germline V CDR1 and CDR2: ENHRY, SYGVKD. V lost 0 bases to trimming and J lost 0 bases, with 11 bases between them. This CDR3 reads CAISESRAGTNTGELFF. CDR3 in DNA: TGTGCCATCAGTGAGTCGCGGGCCGGGACGAACACCGGGGAGCTGTTTTTT.

The V call is TRBV27, the J call TRBJ2-7; perhaps D is TRBD1 or TRBD2 (5 bases each). V gave up 5 bases and J gave up 3 bases, with 17 bases separating them. The CDR3 loop spans 15 amino acids. Germline V gene sequence: CDR1 MNHEY, CDR2 SMNVEV (reference sequence). As DNA, the CDR3 is TGTGCCAGCAGTACCACCCGGGACGTCGGCTACGAGCAGTACTTC. Translation: CASSTTRDVGYEQYF.

The rearrangement links TRBV18 to TRBJ2-1; TRBD2 matches at 8 bases. Per germline, CDR1 KGHSH and CDR2 LQKENI. The CDR3 contains 14 residues. Germline trimming cut 8 bases from V and 9 bases from J; bases unmatched to any gene: 12. As DNA, the CDR3 is TGTGCCAGCCAATGGGCGGGGGGATTGGTTGAGCAGTTCTTC. This sequence encodes CASQWAGGLVEQFF.

The chain carries TRBV10-3 and TRBJ2-6; unclear D gene. Germline CDR1 reads ENHRY; CDR2 reads SYGVKD. The CDR3 covers 15 residues. Trimming removed 0 bases from V and 0 bases from J, with 3 bases in between. The CDR3 region has the DNA TGTGCCATCAGTGAGTCGCCCTCTGGGGCCAACGTCCTGACTTTC. Its protein product is CAISESPSGANVLTF.

The V gene is TRBV5-1, the J gene TRBJ1-1; 10 nucleotides agree with TRBD1. Losses at the gene ends were 4 bases for V and 0 bases for J; bases not matched to a gene: 3. In germline, CDR1 is SGHRS, CDR2 YFSETQ. The CDR3 covers 15 residues. The CDR3: CASSLGQGMNTEAFF. DNA for the CDR3: TGCGCCAGCAGCCTGGGACAGGGGATGAACACTGAAGCTTTCTTT.

This sequence joins TRBV18 and TRBJ2-1; 8 nucleotides line up with TRBD1. Losses at the gene ends were 1 base for V and 9 bases for J; bases not matched to a gene: 8. CDR3 length: 15 amino acids. Per the germline V gene, CDR1 is KGHSH and CDR2 is LQKENI. The CDR3 here is CASSPQVTGDGEQFF. The CDR3 coding sequence is TGTGCCAGCTCACCACAGGTGACAGGGGATGGTGAGCAGTTCTTC.

This chain links TRBV27 with TRBJ1-1, with a possible D match to TRBD1 (5 bases). V was cut by 2 bases and J by 5 bases, with 15 bases left in between. The CDR3 has 15 residues. Germline V gives CDR1 MNHEY, CDR2 SMNVEV (reference sequence). The CDR3 spells CASSLKGLTWTEAFF. The CDR3 bases are TGTGCCAGCAGTTTAAAGGGACTGACGTGGACTGAAGCTTTCTTT.

The V and J genes are TRBV25-1 and TRBJ2-7, with D possibly TRBD2 on 5 matching bases. Germline lookup yields CDR1 MGHDK and CDR2 SYGVNS. This CDR3 comprises 15 residues. V was trimmed by 3 bases and J by 5 bases, leaving 17 bases between them. CDR3 sequence reads: CASSESGIPKHEQYF. The CDR3 bases are TGTGCCAGCAGTGAGTCCGGGATCCCCAAGCACGAGCAGTACTTC.

J is TRBJ1-1 and V is TRBV6-4; TRBD1 might be the D (5 bases). This CDR3 has 15 amino acids. Trimming removed 6 bases from V and 5 bases from J, with 19 bases in between. The germline V gene encodes CDR1 MRHNA and CDR2 SNTAGT. CDR3 in DNA: TGTGCCAGCAGCCCAGAGGGGCGCGGCAGAACTGAAGCTTTCTTT. As protein: CASSPEGRGRTEAFF.